What follows are 21 T cell receptor beta chains derived from one specimen sequenced in a study of blood T cell repertoires in COVID-19. Data came from immunoSEQ multiplex PCR; TCRdb stores just in-frame clones and leaves some out. Of approximately 300,000 clones in the sample, approximately 82% are singletons; the top ten hold approximately 1.1%. The sequenced sample was peripheral blood. Source of these receptors: a woman between 50 and 59 years old with acute or convalescent COVID-19.

V and J are TRBV5-6 and TRBJ1-2; 7 bases fit TRBD1. With V trimmed by 3 bases and J by 5 bases, 4 bases remained unmatched. There are 13 residues in the CDR3. Germline loops: CDR1 SGHDT, CDR2 YYEEEE. CDR3 sequence reads: CASSYGTAYGYTF. Written as DNA, the CDR3 is TGTGCCAGCAGCTATGGGACAGCTTATGGCTACACCTTC.

The chain joins TRBV5-6 to TRBJ1-2, with 7 bases that match TRBD1. This CDR3 region has 14 residues. With V trimmed by 3 bases and J by 2 bases, 4 bases remained unmatched. The germline gives CDR1 SGHDT, CDR2 YYEEEE. The CDR3 coding sequence is TGTGCCAGCAGCTCGACAGGGTCGAACTATGGCTACACCTTC. Encoded protein: CASSSTGSNYGYTF.

This clone was seen a few times. V and J are TRBV4-3 and TRBJ1-3; no clear D gene. V was cut by 0 bases and J by 3 bases, with 9 bases left in between. There are 15 residues in the CDR3. From germline, CDR1 is LGHNA and CDR2 YSLEER. The CDR3 is CASSQEVGSGNTIYF. The DNA for the CDR3 is TGCGCCAGCAGCCAAGAGGTGGGGAGTGGAAACACCATATATTTT.

The chain employs TRBV18 and TRBJ1-1; D may be TRBD1 (5 bases). Germline CDR1 is KGHSH and CDR2 is LQKENI. Deletions cut 0 bases from V and 8 bases from J, with 19 bases between. This CDR3 spans 16 amino acids. CDR3 sequence: CASSPPSISRVEEAFF. The CDR3 nucleotides are TGTGCCAGCTCACCACCCTCCATCTCCAGGGTTGAGGAAGCTTTCTTT.

The chain's CDR3 is CAISTDRVSGYTF. CDR3 DNA sequence: TGTGCCATCAGTACAGACAGGGTTAGCGGCTACACCTTC. V gene TRBV10-3 combines with J gene TRBJ1-2, with 7 positions matching TRBD1. Trimming removed 5 bases from V and 8 bases from J; junction bases left unmatched: 8. The CDR3 runs 13 residues. Germline CDR1 ENHRY, CDR2 SYGVKD.

The rearrangement uses TRBV19 and TRBJ2-5; maybe TRBD1 (6 bases). CDR3 length: 14 residues. CDR1 LNHDA and CDR2 SQIVND come from the germline V gene (reference sequence). With 4 bases removed from V and 0 bases from J, the gap between germline ends came to 9 bases. CDR3 protein: CASSKGDHQETQYF. The CDR3 DNA sequence: TGTGCCAGTAGTAAGGGGGACCACCAAGAGACCCAGTACTTC. The full variable domain, completed using reference TRBV19 and TRBJ2-5, is DGGITQSPKYLFRKEGQNVTLSCEQNLNHDAMYWYRQDPGQGLRLIYYSQIVNDFQKGDIAEGYSVSREKKESFPLTVTSAQKNPTAFYLCASSKGDHQETQYFGPGTRLLVL.

This clone occurred once. This chain joins TRBV30 and TRBJ1-6; D gene unclear. Trimming removed 1 base at V and 14 bases at J, with 9 bases between. The CDR3 runs 11 residues. Looked up from germline, CDR1 is GTSNPN and CDR2 is SVGIG (reference sequence). CDR3 sequence reads: CAWSDGGALHF. The CDR3 bases are TGTGCCTGGAGTGATGGAGGTGCCCTCCACTTT.

This chain links TRBV6-6 with TRBJ2-2, with TRBD1 as a possible D gene (6 bases). V was cut by 5 bases and J by 7 bases, with 23 bases left in between. The CDR3 spans 17 residues. Per germline, CDR1 MNHNY and CDR2 SVGAGI (reference sequence). The CDR3 coding sequence is TGTGCCAGCAGTCCCGAGGGGGACCCTTCTCTTAACGGGGAGCTGTTTTTT. It encodes CASSPEGDPSLNGELFF.

The gene calls are TRBV5-4 and TRBJ2-7; the match to TRBD2 covers 7 bases. Trimming removed 3 bases from V and 3 bases from J; junction bases left unmatched: 12. The CDR3 is 16 amino acids. Looked up from germline, CDR1 is SGHNT and CDR2 is YYREEE (reference sequence). The CDR3: CASSSPGLGMNYEQYF. In nucleotides, the CDR3 is TGTGCCAGCAGCTCCCCCGGACTAGGGATGAACTACGAGCAGTACTTC.

The rearrangement links TRBV7-8 to TRBJ1-2; D might be TRBD1 (6 bases). CDR3 length equals 14 residues. From germline, CDR1 is SGHVS and CDR2 FQNEAQ. V was trimmed by 5 bases and J by 6 bases, leaving 16 bases between them. The CDR3 DNA sequence: TGTGCCAGCAGCCCCTCAAACAGGGTGGATGGCTACACCTTC. This encodes CASSPSNRVDGYTF.

The chain recombines TRBV19 with TRBJ2-3; 8 bases match TRBD2. Germline CDR1 is LNHDA and CDR2 is SQIVND (reference sequence). Trimming took 7 bases from V and 0 from J; bases not matched to a gene: 9. There are 16 residues in the CDR3. CDR3 DNA sequence: TGTGCCAGTAACCCAGGGCCTAGCGGGAGCACAGATACGCAGTATTTT. Translated, it gives CASNPGPSGSTDTQYF.

The chain combines TRBV27 with TRBJ1-4; 9 bases match TRBD1. The CDR3 contains 15 residues. V shed 2 bases, J shed 7 bases, and the junction held 5 bases outside the gene matches. Germline V CDR1 and CDR2: MNHEY, SMNVEV (reference sequence). CDR3 in DNA: TGTGCCAGCAGTTTAAACCCGACAGGGGGTGAAAAACTGTTTTTT. Its protein is CASSLNPTGGEKLFF.

The V and J genes are TRBV5-4 and TRBJ1-2; D unclear. The CDR3 consists of 11 residues. The germline gives CDR1 SGHNT, CDR2 YYREEE (reference sequence). Trimming took 8 bases from V and 3 from J, leaving 8 bases between them. This CDR3 is CASGRDYGYTF. CDR3 sequence (DNA): TGTGCCAGTGGGAGAGACTATGGCTACACCTTC.

This clone was observed a single time. The chain couples TRBV29-1 to TRBJ2-5; D might be TRBD2 (6 bases). Germline V gene sequence: CDR1 SQVTM, CDR2 ANQGSEA. Trimming pared 6 bases from V and 4 bases from J, leaving 15 bases between. The CDR3 is made up of 13 amino acids. Here the CDR3 DNA reads TGCAGCGTCGCGGCGGTGGGGGGAGAGACCCAGTACTTC. It translates to CSVAAVGGETQYF.

This clone is a singleton in its sample. The chain recombines TRBV18 with TRBJ1-3, with 9 bases matching TRBD1. V was pared by 4 bases and J by 0 bases, with 7 bases of the junction left unmatched. Per the germline V gene, CDR1 is KGHSH and CDR2 is LQKENI. The CDR3 covers 17 residues. As DNA, the CDR3 is TGTGCCAGCTCACGAGGGACAGGGACGGCCTCTGGAAACACCATATATTTT. It yields the protein CASSRGTGTASGNTIYF.

This chain links TRBV11-3 with TRBJ2-7, with unresolved D. Trimming left V 4 bases short and J 2 bases short, with 9 bases between. CDR3 length: 13 residues. Per germline, CDR1 SGHNT and CDR2 YENEEA. The CDR3 nucleotides are TGTGCCAGCAGCTCGGCAGGTCCCTACGAGCAGTACTTC. Amino acid sequence: CASSSAGPYEQYF.

The chain combines TRBV19 with TRBJ2-3; 9 nucleotides align to TRBD2. Germline CDR1 and CDR2: LNHDA and SQIVND (reference sequence). The trim removed 0 bases at V and 0 bases at J, leaving 4 bases unmatched. The CDR3 sequence is 17 residues long. In nucleotides, the CDR3 is TGTGCCAGTAGTATAGAGGCCCTAGCGGGGAGCACAGATACGCAGTATTTT. It is translated as CASSIEALAGSTDTQYF.

The chain carries TRBV5-5 and TRBJ2-3; TRBD2 matches 8 bases. The CDR3 length is 16 residues. Unmatched junction bases numbered 5, after V lost 1 base and J lost 1 base. Germline V gives CDR1 SGHKS, CDR2 YYEKEE (reference sequence). DNA for the CDR3: TGTGCCAGCAGCTTGCAAGCGGGGGCTGGCACAGATACGCAGTATTTT. Protein sequence: CASSLQAGAGTDTQYF.

The gene calls are TRBV15 and TRBJ2-3, with TRBD2 matching 7 bases. The germline V gene has CDR1 LNHNV and CDR2 YYDKDF (reference sequence). With V trimmed by 0 bases and J by 5 bases, 2 bases remained unmatched. The CDR3 consists of 14 residues. The CDR3 DNA follows: TGTGCCACCAGCAGAGATTCGGGGGGAGATACGCAGTATTTT. It is translated as CATSRDSGGDTQYF.

The V call is TRBV4-2, the J call TRBJ2-5; tentatively, D is TRBD2 (5 bases). Germline assignment: CDR1 LGHNA and CDR2 YNFKEQ. V lost 4 bases and J 2 bases, leaving 17 bases between the germline ends. This CDR3 contains 16 residues. CDR3 amino acids: CASSPSAASSQETQYF. CDR3 in DNA: TGTGCCAGCAGCCCGTCGGCTGCTAGCTCTCAAGAGACCCAGTACTTC.

This clone was picked up one time. This chain connects TRBV6-6 to TRBJ1-5; a weak D match, TRBD1 (5 bases). The V gene's germline CDR1 is MNHNY and CDR2 SVGAGI (reference sequence). This CDR3 spans 14 amino acids. V was shortened by 7 bases and J by 6 bases, with 16 bases between the two germline ends. CDR3 region: CASTQGGMGQPQHF. The CDR3 DNA follows: TGTGCCAGCACTCAGGGAGGGATGGGTCAGCCCCAGCATTTT.